These T cell receptor beta chains were read from a single sample in a study of blood T cell repertoires in COVID-19. Some clones are missing from TCRdb's copy, which holds only in-frame ones; the method was immunoSEQ multiplex PCR. The top ten clones hold about 2% of a sample with hundreds of thousands of clones, roughly 90% of them seen once. Sequences were obtained from peripheral blood. The receptors were gathered from a woman between 45 and 65 years old who had recovered from COVID-19. Both conserved end residues are part of each CDR3. A D gene is named only where the DNA matches it firmly. The size of a clone is reported for some rows only, either as once, few or many, or as a class for expanded clones.

TRBJ1-3 | TRBV7-8 | - | - | CASSLVGEGQAGNTIYF | TGTGCCAGCAGCTTAGTAGGGGAGGGGCAGGCTGGAAACACCATATATTTT
TRBJ2-5 | TRBV28 | - | - | CASETRTAKETQYF | TGTGCCAGCGAGACCAGGACTGCTAAAGAGACCCAGTACTTC
TRBJ2-3 | TRBV28 | - | - | CASSLAQGPQYF | TGTGCCAGCAGTTTAGCACAGGGACCGCAGTATTTT
TRBJ2-1 | TRBV19 | - | - | CASSVSGSYNEQFF | TGTGCCAGTAGTGTTAGCGGCTCCTACAATGAGCAGTTCTTC
TRBJ2-2 | TRBV9 | TRBD1 | - | CASSGGTGRTGELFF | TGTGCCAGCAGCGGGGGGACAGGGCGCACCGGGGAGCTGTTTTTT
TRBJ2-7 | TRBV7-8 | TRBD2 | - | CASTGSGWREGTPTKTYEQYF | TGTGCCAGCACCGGGTCGGGATGGCGGGAGGGTACACCAACTAAAACCTACGAGCAGTACTTC
TRBJ1-2 | TRBV19 | - | - | CASSEVFPGAGYGYTF | TGTGCCAGTAGCGAGGTTTTCCCAGGGGCCGGCTATGGCTACACCTTC
TRBJ2-7 | TRBV4-1 | - | few | CASSRIIRGGESYEQYF | TGCGCCAGCAGCCGCATCATTAGGGGGGGTGAGTCCTACGAGCAGTACTTC
TRBJ2-1 | TRBV7-8 | - | - | CASSFGDQPSNEQFF | TGTGCCAGCAGCTTTGGAGACCAACCCTCGAATGAGCAGTTCTTC
TRBJ1-2 | TRBV14 | TRBD1 | - | CASSRQGSTYGYTF | TGTGCCAGCAGCCGACAGGGATCGACCTATGGCTACACCTTC
TRBJ2-7 | TRBV6-5 | - | - | CASSYSGHYEQYF | TGTGCCAGCAGTTACTCGGGACACTACGAGCAGTACTTC
TRBJ1-6 | TRBV7-2 | - | - | CASSLASRTPLHF | TGTGCCAGCAGCTTAGCGAGCAGGACACCCCTCCACTTT
TRBJ2-7 | TRBV27 | TRBD1 | - | CASSRTGNLYEQYF | TGTGCCAGCAGCCGGACAGGGAACTTATACGAGCAGTACTTC
TRBJ2-6 | TRBV27 | TRBD1 | - | CASKRTGGAGANVLTF | TGTGCCAGCAAGCGGACAGGGGGCGCTGGGGCCAACGTCCTGACTTTC
TRBJ1-1 | TRBV10-3 | TRBD1 | - | CAISATGGGEAFF | TGTGCCATCAGTGCTACAGGGGGTGGTGAGGCTTTCTTT
TRBJ1-5 | TRBV5-8 | - | - | CASSLDLLNQPQHF | TGTGCCAGCAGCTTGGATTTATTGAATCAGCCCCAGCATTTT
TRBJ2-1 | TRBV5-1 | TRBD2 | - | CASSLVAGEIYNEQFF | TGCGCCAGCAGCTTGGTAGCGGGAGAGATTTACAATGAGCAGTTCTTC
TRBJ1-5 | TRBV12-5 | - | - | CASGLGSGGIGSQPQHF | TGTGCTAGTGGTTTGGGCTCGGGGGGGATAGGTAGTCAGCCCCAGCATTTT
TRBJ2-7 | TRBV11-3 | TRBD2 | - | CASSPTAGAYEQYF | TGTGCCAGCAGCCCAACAGCGGGAGCCTACGAGCAGTACTTC
TRBJ2-1 | TRBV5-6 | TRBD2 | - | CASSASGGGRFF | TGTGCCAGCAGCGCTAGCGGGGGAGGTCGGTTCTTC
TRBJ1-2 | TRBV5-6 | - | - | CASIVFGRVDGYTF | TGTGCCAGCATAGTGTTCGGGCGGGTGGATGGCTACACCTTC
TRBJ1-1 | TRBV28 | - | - | CASSLMRLRNTEAFF | TGTGCCAGCAGTTTGATGAGGCTTAGGAACACTGAAGCTTTCTTT
TRBJ2-7 | TRBV28 | - | few | CASSSQGFMDYEQYF | TGTGCCAGCAGTTCCCAGGGGTTCATGGACTACGAGCAGTACTTC
TRBJ2-7 | TRBV28 | - | - | CASSPGTTYEQYF | TGTGCCAGCAGTCCGGGGACAACCTACGAGCAGTACTTC
TRBJ1-5 | TRBV28 | - | - | CASSFLGQAINQPQHF | TGTGCCAGCAGTTTTTTGGGGCAGGCGATAAATCAGCCCCAGCATTTT
TRBJ1-5 | TRBV19 | TRBD1 | - | CASTSWGTGLNQPQHF | TGTGCCAGTACCTCTTGGGGGACAGGGCTCAATCAGCCCCAGCATTTT
TRBJ2-5 | TRBV6-2/TRBV6-3 | - | - | CASSLRGKETQYF | TGTGCCAGCAGTTTGAGGGGGAAAGAGACCCAGTACTTC
TRBJ2-7 | TRBV6-2/TRBV6-3 | - | - | CASSFSYEQYF | TGTGCCAGCAGTTTCAGCTACGAGCAGTACTTC
TRBJ2-2 | TRBV4-1 | - | - | CASSRARTNTGELFF | TGCGCCAGCAGCCGAGCGAGGACAAACACCGGGGAGCTGTTTTTT
TRBJ2-7 | TRBV18 | - | - | CASSPPRSPYEQYF | TGTGCCAGCTCACCACCTCGGTCCCCCTACGAGCAGTACTTC
TRBJ1-5 | TRBV6-5 | - | - | CASSFITGQPQHF | TGTGCCAGCAGTTTCATTACAGGGCAGCCCCAGCATTTT
TRBJ1-3 | TRBV11-3 | - | - | CASSPGQGPGNTIYF | TGTGCCAGCAGCCCCGGCCAGGGGCCTGGAAACACCATATATTTT
TRBJ1-3 | TRBV6-5 | - | - | CASSYAGAGNTIYF | TGTGCCAGCAGTTATGCAGGGGCTGGAAACACCATATATTTT
TRBJ2-7 | TRBV28 | - | - | CASSPPTTPEQYF | TGTGCCAGCAGTCCCCCCACTACCCCTGAGCAGTACTTC
TRBJ1-2 | TRBV5-4 | TRBD1 | - | CASSGGQGRPGYTF | TGTGCCAGCAGCGGCGGACAGGGGCGCCCTGGCTACACCTTC
TRBJ2-1 | TRBV7-2 | TRBD2 | - | CASSLGVSGANYNEQFF | TGTGCCAGCAGCTTAGGGGTTAGCGGGGCCAATTACAATGAGCAGTTCTTC
TRBJ2-3 | TRBV18 | - | - | CASSSGRGEMGTQYF | TGTGCCAGCTCATCAGGGCGGGGTGAGATGGGGACGCAGTATTTT
TRBJ1-2 | TRBV3-1/TRBV3-2 | TRBD1 | - | CASSQNPGRGHGYTF | TGTGCCAGCAGCCAAAACCCGGGCAGGGGGCATGGCTACACCTTC
TRBJ1-1 | TRBV6-2/TRBV6-3 | - | few | CASSPRDMETEAFF | TGTGCCAGCAGTCCCAGGGACATGGAAACTGAAGCTTTCTTT
TRBJ1-2 | TRBV6-2/TRBV6-3 | - | - | CASSSQGHYGYTF | TGTGCCAGCAGCTCCCAGGGGCACTATGGCTACACCTTC